The next 29 T cell receptor beta chains were all read from a single sample in a study of early T cells in non-severe SARS-CoV-2 infection. Using its own MiXCR run on the 5' RACE reads, TCRdb lists one record per CDR3 protein. The sample contains roughly 100,000 distinct CDR3 sequences, about an eighth of which appear only once. The material was whole blood, obtained at baseline. The receptors originated from an adult who was a healthcare worker with PCR-confirmed SARS-CoV-2 infection or an uninfected control (not recorded which).

This clonotype was seen a few times. The V and J genes are TRBV20-1 and TRBJ1-1, with TRBD1 identical over 7 bases. Germline V gene data show CDR1 as DFQATT and CDR2 as SNEGSKA (reference sequence). V lost 4 bases, J lost 4 bases, and 0 bases stayed unmatched. The CDR3 has 11 amino acids. CDR3 coding DNA: TGCAGTGCTACAGGGGGCACTGAAGCTTTCTTT. This codes for CSATGGTEAFF.

In this sample, this clonotype turned up a few times. The chain couples TRBV25-1 to TRBJ1-1, with a tentative D call TRBD1 (5 bases). Trimming shortened V by 7 bases and J by 3 bases, and 9 bases separated the two germline ends. CDR1 is MGHDK, CDR2 SYGVNS, per germline. This CDR3 comprises 12 residues. CDR3 region: CASIGGYTEAFF. The CDR3 nucleotides are TGTGCCAGCATCGGGGGGTACACTGAAGCTTTCTTT.

This clonotype showed up just a few times. The chain has TRBV2 and TRBJ1-1; 10 bases agree with TRBD1. The V gene end was trimmed by 2 bases and the J gene end by 11 bases; junction bases not matched to a gene: 5. CDR1 and CDR2 (germline): SNHLY, FYNNEI. The CDR3 is 13 amino acids. The CDR3 nucleotides are TGTGCCAGCAGTGAACGACAGGGGGCCCGCGCTTTCTTT. It translates to CASSERQGARAFF.

This clonotype was seen only a few times. The gene calls are TRBV3-1 and TRBJ1-5; D unresolved. The CDR3 sequence is 14 residues long. The germline gives CDR1 LGHDT, CDR2 YNNKEL (reference sequence). The V end was cut by 5 bases, the J end by 1 base, with 9 bases between. The CDR3, as DNA: TGTGCCAGCAGCAAGGGTTTGAGCAATCAGCCCCAGCATTTT. Protein product: CASSKGLSNQPQHF. Based on the CDR3 plus reference TRBV3-1 and TRBJ1-5, the full variable domain is DTAVSQTPKYLVTQMGNDKSIKCEQNLGHDTMYWYKQDSKKFLKIMFSYNNKELIINETVPNRFSPKSPDKAHLNLHINSLELGDSAVYFCASSKGLSNQPQHFGDGTRLSIL.

The V gene is TRBV7-3, the J gene TRBJ1-1; D unresolved. The CDR3 runs 13 residues. Between the trimmed V and J ends, which lost 4 bases and 1 base, there was a span of 7 bases. CDR1 SGHTA and CDR2 FQGTGA come from the germline V gene. The CDR3 DNA reads TGTGCCAGCAGCTCCCAGCAGAACACTGAAGCTTTCTTT. Translated, it gives CASSSQQNTEAFF. Based on the CDR3 plus reference TRBV7-3 and TRBJ1-1, the full variable domain is GAGVSQTPSNKVTEKGKYVELRCDPISGHTALYWYRQSLGQGPEFLIYFQGTGAADDSGLPNDRFFAVRPEGSVSTLKIQRTERGDSAVYLCASSSQQNTEAFFGQGTRLTVV.

As to this clonotype: Sequence at one end of the junction differs from germline and may be a read error. The chain uses TRBV7-7 and TRBJ2-2; TRBD1 aligns across 7 bases. Germline values: CDR1 SSHAT, CDR2 FNYEAQ (reference sequence). CDR3 length: 15 amino acids. The CDR3 nucleotides read TGTGCTAGCAGCACCGGGACAGCGAACACCGGGGAGCTGTTTTTT. This sequence encodes CASSTGTANTGELFF.

The gene calls are TRBV19 and TRBJ2-2; D remains unclear. Deletions cut 5 bases from V and 4 bases from J, with 8 bases between. This CDR3 is built from 13 residues. Germline values: CDR1 LNHDA, CDR2 SQIVND (reference sequence). The CDR3 here is CASSGQSTGELFF. As DNA, the CDR3 is TGTGCCAGTAGTGGGCAGTCCACCGGGGAGCTGTTTTTT.

This clonotype was observed many times. The rearrangement links TRBV6-5 to TRBJ1-1, with no clear D. Trimming left V 2 bases short and J 9 bases short, with 7 bases between. Germline CDR1 is MNHEY and CDR2 is SVGAGI. The CDR3 consists of 11 residues. CDR3 residues: CASSYGEKAFF. CDR3 in DNA: TGTGCCAGCAGTTACGGGGAGAAAGCTTTCTTT.

This clonotype was counted between two and nine times. The gene calls are TRBV6-5 and TRBJ1-2; D unclear. Germline CDR1 MNHEY, CDR2 SVGAGI. V was trimmed by 0 bases and J by 1 base, leaving 9 bases between them. This CDR3 contains 15 residues. The CDR3 DNA is TGTGCCAGCAGTTACTCCTTGACGGATAACTATGGCTACACCTTC. It yields the protein CASSYSLTDNYGYTF.

This clonotype was seen a few times. The chain is built from TRBV21-1 and TRBJ2-3; TRBD1, the table's D call, lacks a check against the DNA. TRBV21-1 represents a pseudogene. This CDR3 has 14 residues. CDR3 sequence: CARDRDRVRDTQYF. In nucleotides, the CDR3 is TGTGCCAGAGATCGGGACAGGGTGAGAGATACGCAGTATTTT.

The V and J genes are TRBV12-5 and TRBJ2-6; D might be TRBD1 (5 bases). The CDR3 spans 17 residues. The ends were cut back, 0 bases at V and 0 bases at J, with 9 bases in the middle. CDR1 and CDR2 from the germline V gene are LGHNT and FRNRAP. The CDR3 region has the DNA TGTGCTAGTGGTTTGGTAGTTGACAGCTCTGGGGCCAACGTCCTGACTTTC. Its protein product is CASGLVVDSSGANVLTF.

In this sample, this clonotype turned up a few times. This chain joins TRBV24-1 and TRBJ1-3, with D perhaps TRBD1 (5 bases). CDR3 length: 16 residues. V was shortened by 4 bases and J by 2 bases, with 14 bases between the two germline ends. CDR1 and CDR2 from the germline V gene are KGHDR and SFDVKD. The CDR3: CATSDPSVGAGNTIYF. In DNA, the CDR3 is TGTGCCACCAGTGACCCCTCGGTAGGGGCTGGAAACACCATATATTTT.

This clonotype was seen a handful of times. The chain combines TRBV28 with TRBJ2-1, with D maybe TRBD2 (5 bases). The CDR3 consists of 14 residues. From germline, CDR1 is MDHEN and CDR2 SYDVKM. V shed 5 bases and J shed 10 bases, with 18 bases lying between them. CDR3 residues: CASSPRVEGGEQFF. The CDR3 DNA reads as TGTGCCAGCAGTCCCCGTGTTGAGGGTGGGGAGCAGTTCTTC.

This clonotype appeared a few times. The CDR3 loop is CASSSDRLNEQFF. The DNA of the CDR3 is TGTGCCAGCTCCTCGGACAGGTTGAATGAGCAGTTCTTC. The chain uses TRBV18 and TRBJ2-1; TRBD1 aligns across 7 bases. Germline-derived CDR1 and CDR2 are KGHSH and LQKENI. V lost 6 bases, J lost 7 bases, and 6 bases stayed unmatched. The CDR3 extends over 13 amino acids.

This clonotype showed up just a few times. The V call is TRBV28, the J call TRBJ2-1; 11 bases are shared with TRBD2. V lost 6 bases to trimming and J lost 9 bases; unmatched junction nucleotides: 13. This CDR3 is built from 16 residues. Germline V gene data show CDR1 as MDHEN and CDR2 as SYDVKM. The CDR3 spells CASRTRLAGGPGEQFF. In DNA, the CDR3 is TGTGCCAGCAGGACCCGTTTAGCGGGGGGGCCGGGTGAGCAGTTCTTC.

The table lists this clonotype with a few counts. CDR3 nucleotide sequence: TGTGCCGCCCACAGGGCGAACACTGAAGCTTTCTTT. Its translation is CAAHRANTEAFF. The gene calls are TRBV6-6 and TRBJ1-1; the D gene is possibly TRBD1 (6 bases). The germline gives CDR1 MNHNY, CDR2 SVGAGI (reference sequence). CDR3 size: 12 residues. V was cut by 11 bases and J by 1 base, with 11 bases left in between.

The rearrangement uses TRBV11-3 and TRBJ2-2; 10 bases are a match to TRBD2. CDR1 and CDR2 (germline): SGHNT, YENEEA. V shed 5 bases and J 8 bases; nucleotides not matched to a gene: 8. The CDR3 has 15 amino acids. CDR3 nucleotide sequence: TGTGCCAGCAGCGTCCTAGCGGGAGTAGAAGGGGAGCTGTTTTTT. It specifies CASSVLAGVEGELFF. The full variable domain, with the rest looked up from reference TRBV11-3 and TRBJ2-2, is EAGVVQSPRYKIIEKKQPVAFWCNPISGHNTLYWYLQNLGQGPELLIRYENEEAVDDSQLPKDRFSAERLKGVDSTLKIQPAELGDSAVYLCASSVLAGVEGELFFGEGSRLTVL.

This clonotype was recorded many times. This chain connects TRBV5-1 to TRBJ2-7; perhaps TRBD1 as D (6 bases). Trimming cost V 1 base and J 4 bases, with 6 bases left between them. The CDR3 length is 12 residues. Germline CDR1 reads SGHRS; CDR2 reads YFSETQ. The CDR3: CASSLTGYEQYF. In nucleotides, the CDR3 is TGCGCCAGCAGCTTGACAGGGTACGAGCAGTACTTC.

Ten or more counts support this clonotype. The V call is TRBV4-1, the J call TRBJ1-4; the D is unclear. The CDR3 contains 16 residues. Deletions cut 0 bases from V and 3 bases from J, with 11 bases between. Germline-derived CDR1 and CDR2 are MGHRA and YSYEKL. The CDR3 sequence: CASSQDTGLANEKLFF. CDR3 DNA sequence: TGCGCCAGCAGCCAAGATACGGGGTTAGCTAATGAAAAACTGTTTTTT.

This clonotype was counted once. This chain connects TRBV11-2 to TRBJ2-3; D is unresolved. Germline CDR1 is SGHAT and CDR2 is FQNNGV. Trimming removed 0 bases from V and 2 bases from J, with 9 bases in between. The CDR3 length is 15 residues. The CDR3 spells CASSLESHTTDTQYF. The CDR3 coding sequence is TGTGCCAGCAGCTTAGAGAGCCACACCACAGATACGCAGTATTTT.

The CDR3 DNA sequence: TGTGCCAGCAGGCGGGAAGGTCCTAACACTGAAGCTTTCTTT. Translation: CASRREGPNTEAFF. This chain connects TRBV9 to TRBJ1-1; no clear D. Germline CDR1 SGDLS, CDR2 YYNGEE. CDR3 length: 14 residues. Trimming took 5 bases from V and 2 from J, leaving 13 bases between them.

This clonotype occurred many times. The chain is built from TRBV11-2 and TRBJ2-7; D gene ambiguous. This CDR3 spans 15 amino acids. CDR1 and CDR2 (germline): SGHAT, FQNNGV. Trimming took 5 bases from V and 3 from J, leaving 17 bases between them. CDR3 residues: CASSLLITPIYEQYF. The DNA of the CDR3 is TGTGCCAGCAGCCTCCTCATTACCCCCATCTACGAGCAGTACTTC.

This chain uses TRBV6-5 with TRBJ1-6; no clear D. The CDR3 is 14 amino acids. Germline CDR1 MNHEY, CDR2 SVGAGI. Trimming stripped 6 bases from V and 5 bases from J, with 11 bases between. Here the CDR3 reads CASRPPGDNSPLHF. The DNA of the CDR3 is TGTGCCAGCAGGCCTCCAGGAGATAATTCACCCCTCCACTTT.

This clonotype has a count of ten or more. The chain has TRBV5-1 and TRBJ1-6; TRBD1 is a possible D gene (5 bases). CDR1 and CDR2 from the germline V gene are SGHRS and YFSETQ. Trimming stripped 0 bases from V and 7 bases from J, with 17 bases between. The CDR3 is made up of 17 amino acids. CDR3 amino acids: CASSLDPWQGRNSPLHF. The CDR3 DNA reads TGCGCCAGCAGCTTGGACCCCTGGCAGGGACGGAATTCACCCCTCCACTTT.

The chain carries TRBV7-9 and TRBJ2-2, with 7 bases aligning to TRBD2. The length of the CDR3 is 15 residues. Germline V gene sequence: CDR1 SEHNR, CDR2 FQNEAQ (reference sequence). The ends lost 5 bases at V and 5 bases at J; junction bases unmatched: 8. The chain's CDR3 is CASSPPAGVTGELFF. The CDR3 DNA follows: TGTGCCAGCAGCCCACCTGCGGGAGTTACCGGGGAGCTGTTTTTT.

This clonotype was observed a few times. The chain employs TRBV4-2 and TRBJ1-1, with D perhaps matching TRBD1 (5 bases). V lost 3 bases and J lost 4, with 18 bases in between. CDR3 size: 16 residues. Germline V gives CDR1 LGHNA, CDR2 YNFKEQ. CDR3 region: CASSQTQVKSGTEAFF. The CDR3 region has the DNA TGTGCCAGCAGCCAGACACAGGTAAAATCTGGCACTGAAGCTTTCTTT.

The sample holds a few counts of this clonotype. The genes are TRBV11-3 and TRBJ2-7; D might be TRBD1 (5 bases). CDR3 size: 15 residues. The germline V gene encodes CDR1 SGHNT and CDR2 YENEEA. V lost 1 base, J lost 4 bases, and 14 bases lay in between. The CDR3 DNA follows: TGTGCCAGCAGCTTAGTTGGTTTCAGGGCTTACGAGCAGTACTTC. This translates into CASSLVGFRAYEQYF.

This sequence joins TRBV5-1 and TRBJ2-7; 9 positions agree with TRBD1. The CDR3 runs to 15 residues. V lost 1 base to trimming and J lost 2 bases; unmatched junction nucleotides: 4. The germline gives CDR1 SGHRS, CDR2 YFSETQ. The CDR3 loop is CASSLWTGDTYEQYF. The CDR3 DNA is TGCGCCAGCAGCTTGTGGACAGGGGATACCTACGAGCAGTACTTC. Drawing the rest from reference TRBV5-1 and TRBJ2-7, the complete variable domain is KAGVTQTPRYLIKTRGQQVTLSCSPISGHRSVSWYQQTPGQGLQFLFEYFSETQRNKGNFPGRFSGRQFSNSRSEMNVSTLELGDSALYLCASSLWTGDTYEQYFGPGTRLTVT.

This clonotype was detected only a few times. This chain links TRBV12-3 or TRBV12-4 with TRBJ2-3; D remains ambiguous. Deletions cut 6 bases from V and 1 base from J, with 8 bases between. This CDR3 has 13 amino acids. In DNA, the CDR3 is TGTGCCAGCAGCAAGGACCGCACAGATACGCAGTATTTT. Translation gives CASSKDRTDTQYF.